A single sample is the source of the 2 T cell receptor beta chains below, sequenced in a study of early T cells in non-severe SARS-CoV-2 infection. TCRdb re-analysed the 5' RACE reads in MiXCR, keeping a single row per CDR3 protein. There are tens of thousands of distinct CDR3 sequences in the sample; roughly 9.2% occur only once, and around 4% lies in the top ten. Sequenced sample: whole blood. The receptors originated from an adult who was a healthcare worker with PCR-confirmed SARS-CoV-2 infection or an uninfected control (not recorded which).

Many counts were recorded for this clonotype. This chain uses TRBV5-1 with TRBJ2-7; 7 positions agree with TRBD1. The CDR3 contains 14 residues. The ends lost 0 bases at V and 7 bases at J; junction bases unmatched: 7. CDR1 and CDR2 from the germline V gene are SGHRS and YFSETQ. The chain's CDR3 is CASSLEDETGEQYF. CDR3 DNA sequence: TGCGCCAGCAGCTTGGAAGATGAGACAGGGGAGCAGTACTTC.

This clonotype is labeled medium-sized. J is TRBJ1-5 and V is TRBV19, with D maybe TRBD1 (6 bases). This CDR3 is 15 amino acids long. V was cut by 6 bases and J by 1 base, with 13 bases left in between. The germline V gene has CDR1 LNHDA and CDR2 SQIVND (reference sequence). The CDR3 coding sequence is TGTGCCAGTAGAAGTTCAGGGGCGAGCAATCAGCCCCAGCATTTT. Translating it yields CASRSSGASNQPQHF.